One sample yielded the 17 T cell receptor beta chains listed below, sequenced in a study of blood T cell repertoires in COVID-19. The protocol was immunoSEQ multiplex PCR, while the TCRdb copy is restricted to in-frame clones and leaves out a portion. The sample yields around 700,000 clones, about 87% seen once. The material sequenced was peripheral blood. These receptors all come from a woman aged 18-30 years with acute or convalescent COVID-19.

The chain combines TRBV15 with TRBJ2-1, with 8 bases aligning to TRBD2. CDR1 LNHNV and CDR2 YYDKDF come from the germline V gene (reference sequence). J gave up 2 bases and V 5 bases, and 8 bases lay outside the gene matches. This CDR3 region has 16 residues. DNA of the CDR3: TGTGCCACCAGCCCTAACGCGGGGGGCACCTACAATGAGCAGTTCTTC. Translation gives CATSPNAGGTYNEQFF.

The chain couples TRBV6-2 or TRBV6-3 to TRBJ1-2; 10 bases agree with TRBD1. V lost 6 bases, J lost 8 bases, and 15 bases stayed unmatched. CDR3 length equals 16 residues. Per germline, CDR1 MNHEY and CDR2 SVGEGT. The CDR3 nucleotides are TGTGCCAGCAGCCCTCAGGGCGGACAGGGGGGTAGCGGCTACACCTTC. It yields the protein CASSPQGGQGGSGYTF.

This chain joins TRBV12-5 and TRBJ1-2, with 8 bases aligning to TRBD1. V lost 6 bases and J lost 4; bases outside the gene matches: 10. The CDR3 loop spans 15 amino acids. In germline, CDR1 is LGHNT, CDR2 FRNRAP. CDR3: CASGAPGQAFYGYTF. CDR3 DNA sequence: TGTGCTAGTGGGGCACCGGGACAGGCTTTCTATGGCTACACCTTC.

This chain uses TRBV4-1 with TRBJ2-7, with no clear D. This CDR3 has 15 residues. V was shortened by 3 bases and J by 0 bases, with 12 bases between the two germline ends. The germline V gene encodes CDR1 MGHRA and CDR2 YSYEKL. In nucleotides, the CDR3 is TGCGCCAGCAGCCAGGGCGAGTCAAGCTCCTACGAGCAGTACTTC. This encodes CASSQGESSSYEQYF.

The gene calls are TRBV6-5 and TRBJ1-3; D call uncertain. Germline V gives CDR1 MNHEY, CDR2 SVGAGI. V dropped 7 bases and J dropped 4 bases, with 5 bases sitting between them. This CDR3 has 11 residues. The DNA for the CDR3 is TGTGCCAGCATCCGGGGAAACACCATATATTTT. Residues: CASIRGNTIYF.

The CDR3 DNA reads as TGTGCCAGCAGCTTAACCCGGACAGCCCACAATGAGCAGTTCTTC. This sequence encodes CASSLTRTAHNEQFF. This rearrangement joins TRBV7-2 to TRBJ2-1, with D possibly being TRBD1 (6 bases). CDR3 size: 15 residues. From germline, CDR1 is SGHTA and CDR2 FQGNSA. V lost 2 bases to trimming and J lost 5 bases, with 13 bases between them.

The chain joins TRBV11-2 to TRBJ2-7; D gene ambiguous. The CDR3 loop spans 15 amino acids. Trimming cost V 1 base and J 2 bases, with 12 bases left between them. CDR1 is SGHAT and CDR2 is FQNNGV in the germline V gene. This CDR3 is CASSLAGRITYEQYF. CDR3 in DNA: TGTGCCAGCAGCTTAGCGGGTAGAATTACCTACGAGCAGTACTTC.

This clone was counted once. V and J are TRBV10-2 and TRBJ1-1; D may be TRBD1 (5 bases). The CDR3 totals 16 residues. V lost 0 bases and J lost 0, with 11 bases in between. Germline V gene sequence: CDR1 WSHSY, CDR2 SAAADI. Here the CDR3 DNA reads TGCGCCAGCAGTGAGTCAAGGGGTAGGGTGAACACTGAAGCTTTCTTT. It yields the protein CASSESRGRVNTEAFF.

This chain connects TRBV5-1 to TRBJ2-1; tentative D call: TRBD2 (7 bases). This CDR3 has 15 amino acids. The V end was cut by 4 bases, the J end by 8 bases, with 19 bases between. Germline V gives CDR1 SGHRS, CDR2 YFSETQ. DNA for the CDR3: TGCGCCAGCAGCGTAACGGGGGGCCGGTCGGATGAGCAGTTCTTC. The encoded protein is CASSVTGGRSDEQFF.

This clone was found once. The gene calls are TRBV10-3 and TRBJ1-5; unclear D gene. The CDR3 length is 13 residues. V was trimmed by 6 bases and J by 7 bases, leaving 13 bases between them. Germline CDR1 ENHRY, CDR2 SYGVKD. CDR3 DNA: TGTGCCATCAGACAAGAACGAGGACAGCCCCAGCATTTT. This gives the protein CAIRQERGQPQHF.

The chain employs TRBV6-5 and TRBJ2-2, with a possible D match to TRBD1 (6 bases). With 5 bases removed from V and 7 bases from J, the gap between germline ends came to 11 bases. Germline V gene lookup returns CDR1 MNHEY and CDR2 SVGAGI. This CDR3 comprises 13 residues. The CDR3 region is CASSLNRDGELFF. The CDR3 DNA is TGTGCCAGCAGTCTCAACAGGGACGGGGAGCTGTTTTTT.

The chain links TRBV3-1 (or the pseudogene TRBV3-2) to TRBJ1-1; D may be TRBD1 (6 bases). Trimming cost V 0 bases and J 10 bases, with 12 bases left between them. CDR1 and CDR2 (germline): LGHDT, YNNKEL (reference sequence). CDR3 length: 13 residues. CDR3 nucleotides: TGTGCCAGCAGCCAAGAAGGTCAGGGGACAGCTTTCTTT. This translates into CASSQEGQGTAFF.

The V call is TRBV12-5, the J call TRBJ2-2; 7 nucleotides match TRBD1. This CDR3 contains 16 residues. V trimming: 0 bases; J trimming: 2 bases; junction bases outside the gene matches: 3. Germline loops: CDR1 LGHNT, CDR2 FRNRAP. The CDR3 is CASGLVGQVNTGELFF. DNA of the CDR3: TGTGCTAGTGGTTTGGTCGGACAGGTCAACACCGGGGAGCTGTTTTTT.

V usage is TRBV29-1 and J usage is TRBJ2-3, with 8 bases lining up with TRBD2. Germline values: CDR1 SQVTM, CDR2 ANQGSEA. J gave up 0 bases and V 4 bases, and 6 bases lay outside the gene matches. This CDR3 region has 15 residues. The CDR3: CSVALAVTSTDTQYF. The CDR3 DNA reads as TGCAGCGTTGCACTAGCGGTGACTAGCACAGATACGCAGTATTTT.

The table lists this clone with a few counts. Within the sample, other DNA sequences also encode this same CDR3. V and J are TRBV9 and TRBJ1-2, with 7 bases matching TRBD1. The CDR3 runs to 13 residues. CDR1 is SGDLS and CDR2 is YYNGEE in the germline V gene. V shed 3 bases, J shed 8 bases, and the junction held 7 bases outside the gene matches. The CDR3 region has the DNA TGTGCCAGCAGCGGGCCGACAGGGTACGGCTACACCTTC. As protein: CASSGPTGYGYTF.

The gene calls are TRBV24-1 and TRBJ1-1; perhaps TRBD1 as D (6 bases). The germline gives CDR1 KGHDR, CDR2 SFDVKD. V lost 6 bases and J 0 bases, leaving 10 bases between the germline ends. The CDR3 spans 14 residues. CDR3 in DNA: TGTGCCACCAGTTCAGGGGACCTGAACACTGAAGCTTTCTTT. This codes for CATSSGDLNTEAFF.

This chain uses TRBV19 with TRBJ1-5, with 7 bases matching TRBD1. The CDR3 sequence is 14 residues long. Per germline, CDR1 LNHDA and CDR2 SQIVND (reference sequence). V shed 6 bases, J shed 5 bases, and the junction held 7 bases outside the gene matches. In DNA form, the CDR3 reads TGTGCCAGTAGACCAGGGGGAATCTATCAGCCCCAGCATTTT. This translates into CASRPGGIYQPQHF.